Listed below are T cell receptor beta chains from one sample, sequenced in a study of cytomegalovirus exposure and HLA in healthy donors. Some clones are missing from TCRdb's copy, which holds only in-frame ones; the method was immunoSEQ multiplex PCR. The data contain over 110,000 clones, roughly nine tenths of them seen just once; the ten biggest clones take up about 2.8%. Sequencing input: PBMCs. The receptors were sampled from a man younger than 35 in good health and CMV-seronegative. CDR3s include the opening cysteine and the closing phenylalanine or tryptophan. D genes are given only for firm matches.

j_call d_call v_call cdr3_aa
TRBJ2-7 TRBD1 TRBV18 CASSSWGQGVGEQYF
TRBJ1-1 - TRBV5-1 CASSFGGVSEAFF
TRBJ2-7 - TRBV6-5 CASSGDNAYEQYF
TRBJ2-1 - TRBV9 CASSGSGFIPYNEQFF
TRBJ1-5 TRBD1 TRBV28 CASNPGQGGIQHF
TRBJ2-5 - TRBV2 CASSVFGRKETQYF
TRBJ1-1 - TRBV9 CASSVEPRGLNTEAFF
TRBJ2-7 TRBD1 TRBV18 CASSARDRAYEQYF
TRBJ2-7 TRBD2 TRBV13 CASSLGLAGGYEQYF
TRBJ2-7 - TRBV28 CASTYGGTDTYEQYF
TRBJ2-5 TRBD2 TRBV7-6 CASSSKRESETQYF
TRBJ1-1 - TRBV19 CASSIGGVNTEAFF
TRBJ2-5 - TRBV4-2 CASSHPDREETQYF
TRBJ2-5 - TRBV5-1 CASSSGDQETQYF
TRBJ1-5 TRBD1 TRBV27 CASSPTGDNQPQHF
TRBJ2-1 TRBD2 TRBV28 CASSFSIAGADNEQFF
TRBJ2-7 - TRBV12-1 CASSLLGHAVSSYEQYF
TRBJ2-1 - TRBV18 CASSPPDFGPNEQFF
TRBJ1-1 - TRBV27 CASSFYSNTEAFF
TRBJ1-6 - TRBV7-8 CASSAARGAYNSPLHF